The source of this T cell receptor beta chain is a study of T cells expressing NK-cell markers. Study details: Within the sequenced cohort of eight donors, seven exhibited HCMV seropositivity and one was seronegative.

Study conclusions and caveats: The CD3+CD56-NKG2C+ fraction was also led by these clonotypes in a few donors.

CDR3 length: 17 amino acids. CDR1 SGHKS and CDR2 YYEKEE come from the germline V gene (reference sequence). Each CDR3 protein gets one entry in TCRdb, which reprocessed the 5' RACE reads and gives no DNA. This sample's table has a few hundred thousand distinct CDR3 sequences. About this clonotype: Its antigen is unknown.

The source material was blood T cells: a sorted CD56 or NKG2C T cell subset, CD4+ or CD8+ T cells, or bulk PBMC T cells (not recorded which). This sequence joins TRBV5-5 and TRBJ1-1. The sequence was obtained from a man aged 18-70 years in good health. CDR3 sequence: CASSFSSTVMLNTEAFF.